This T cell receptor beta chain is drawn from a study of cytomegalovirus exposure and HLA in healthy donors. On this clone itself: Antigen specificity is unknown.

Whole-study findings and limits: In a later analysis, HLA-associated TCR beta chains were more clonally expanded than equally common others. DRB1 showed the most TCR associations and HLA-C the fewest in a later analysis, as rates varied by HLA locus.

The PCR used 60 Vbeta and 13 Jbeta primers. Produced via immunoSEQ multiplex PCR; TCRdb's table is partial and in-frame only. Here the sample table reports about 110,000 clones. The CDR3 has 13 residues. V lost 2 bases, J lost 3 bases, and 7 bases lay in between. Germline V gene sequence: CDR1 SQVTM, CDR2 ANQGSEA. The chain is built from TRBV29-1 and TRBJ1-4, with D hard to call. The receptor comes from a man aged 25-45 years in good health and CMV-seronegative. Sequencing input: PBMCs. The DNA for the CDR3 is TGCAGCGTTGAATTGTCAGCTAATGAAAAACTGTTTTTT. This sequence encodes CSVELSANEKLFF.